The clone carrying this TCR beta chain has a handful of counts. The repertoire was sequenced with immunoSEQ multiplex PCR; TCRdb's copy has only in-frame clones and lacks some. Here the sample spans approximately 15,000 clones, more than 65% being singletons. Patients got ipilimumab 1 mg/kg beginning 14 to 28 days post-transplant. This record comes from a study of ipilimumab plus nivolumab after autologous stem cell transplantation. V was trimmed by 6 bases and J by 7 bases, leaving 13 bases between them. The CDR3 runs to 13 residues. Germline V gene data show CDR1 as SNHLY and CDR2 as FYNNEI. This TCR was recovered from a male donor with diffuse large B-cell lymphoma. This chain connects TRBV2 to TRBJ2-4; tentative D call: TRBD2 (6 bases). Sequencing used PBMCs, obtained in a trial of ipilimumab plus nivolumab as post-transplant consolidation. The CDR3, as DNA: TGTGCCAGCAGCTTGACTAGTTACAACATTCAGTACTTC. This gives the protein CASSLTSYNIQYF.